Following are 14 T cell receptor beta chains from one sample sequenced in a study of T-cell memory formation after mild COVID-19. Each CDR3 protein gets one entry after TCRdb re-called the 5' RACE reads with MiXCR. The data show about 540,000 distinct CDR3 sequences, with over 20% seen just once and about an eighth held by the top ten. The specimen sequenced was PBMCs or a T cell subset sorted from them (not recorded which). These TCRs come from an adult woman who had mild COVID-19 (a few samples of this study predate the infection). Cell type and time point are not known.

V is TRBV24-1 and J is TRBJ2-3; 7 bases map to TRBD1. The CDR3 length is 16 residues. The V gene end was trimmed by 3 bases and the J gene end by 6 bases; junction bases not matched to a gene: 11. Germline loops: CDR1 KGHDR, CDR2 SFDVKD. The CDR3 sequence: CATSDPDRAGIDTQYF. The CDR3 DNA reads as TGTGCCACCAGTGATCCTGACAGGGCGGGTATTGATACGCAGTATTTT.

The chain couples TRBV12-3 or TRBV12-4 to TRBJ2-1; 10 nucleotides line up with TRBD2. The CDR3 is made up of 18 amino acids. The V segment lost 2 bases and the J segment 8 bases; nucleotides outside the gene matches: 15. The DNA of the CDR3 is TGTGCCAGCAGTTTAAAATCGCTAGCGGGAGTCCCGGGGGATGAGCAGTTCTTC. This encodes CASSLKSLAGVPGDEQFF.

The chain recombines TRBV20-1 with TRBJ1-5; the match to TRBD1 covers 12 bases. Germline CDR1 DFQATT, CDR2 SNEGSKA (reference sequence). The junction had 12 bases not matched to a gene; V was cut back by 5 bases and J by 1 base. The CDR3 covers 18 residues. The CDR3 nucleotides are TGCAGTGCTGGGGACAGGGGGCTTAGGATGAAAAGCAATCAGCCCCAGCATTTT. This codes for CSAGDRGLRMKSNQPQHF.

This clonotype occurred a few times. The chain links TRBV5-5 to TRBJ2-4, with no clear D. Germline V CDR1 and CDR2: SGHKS, YYEKEE (reference sequence). The CDR3 spans 14 residues. Trimming shortened V by 0 bases and J by 8 bases, and 12 bases separated the two germline ends. CDR3 residues: CASSLALNEDIQYF. CDR3 in DNA: TGTGCCAGCAGCTTGGCCCTCAACGAGGACATTCAGTACTTC. The full variable domain, with the rest looked up from reference TRBV5-5 and TRBJ2-4, is DAGVTQSPTHLIKTRGQQVTLRCSPISGHKSVSWYQQVLGQGPQFIFQYYEKEERGRGNFPDRFSARQFPNYSSELNVNALLLGDSALYLCASSLALNEDIQYFGAGTRLSVL.

This clonotype appeared many times. The rearrangement links TRBV12-3 or TRBV12-4 to TRBJ1-2; D unclear. V lost 1 base, J lost 8 bases, and 14 bases lay in between. The CDR3 has 14 amino acids. Written as DNA, the CDR3 is TGTGCCAGCAGTTTAGATCCAGGAACTGGGGGCTACACCTTC. This codes for CASSLDPGTGGYTF.

This clonotype has just a few counts. Germline and junction disagree at one end, which may indicate a read error. This chain joins TRBV7-9 and TRBJ1-4; D uncertain. The CDR3 covers 15 residues. The V gene's germline CDR1 is SEHNR and CDR2 FQNEAQ (reference sequence). This CDR3 reads CASSPEGRRNEKLFF. In DNA form, the CDR3 reads TGTGCCAGCAGCCCGGAGGGAAGGCGTAATGAAAAATTGTTTTTT.

V and J are TRBV13 and TRBJ2-3; no clear D gene. This CDR3 is 18 amino acids long. Trimming took 3 bases from V and 4 from J, leaving 23 bases between them. The germline V gene has CDR1 PRHDT and CDR2 FYEKMQ (reference sequence). DNA of the CDR3: TGTGCCAGCAGCTTGATAGACCGACGGGCCCTACCCCCAGATACGCAGTATTTT. Its protein is CASSLIDRRALPPDTQYF.

This chain links TRBV12-3 or TRBV12-4 with TRBJ2-2; 10 bases match TRBD2. V lost 10 bases and J lost 9; bases outside the gene matches: 5. The CDR3 has 12 residues. CDR3 bases: TGTGCCACCAAAGCGGGGGGGCGGGAGCTGTTTTTT. Protein product: CATKAGGRELFF.

The chain uses TRBV15 and TRBJ2-1; 8 bases fit TRBD2. J was trimmed by 1 base and V by 3 bases; bases with no gene match: 14. The CDR3 is made up of 19 amino acids. Germline V gene sequence: CDR1 LNHNV, CDR2 YYDKDF (reference sequence). As DNA, the CDR3 is TGTGCCACCAGCAGGCTGACTAGCGCGACCCTCCAATCCTACAATGAGCAGTTCTTC. This sequence encodes CATSRLTSATLQSYNEQFF.

This sequence joins TRBV19 and TRBJ2-7; the D call may be TRBD1 or TRBD2 (5 bases each). The CDR3 spans 14 residues. The ends were cut back, 5 bases at V and 1 base at J, with 12 bases in the middle. Per the germline V gene, CDR1 is LNHDA and CDR2 is SQIVND (reference sequence). The CDR3 here is CASSGRVASYEQYF. The CDR3 DNA is TGTGCCAGTAGTGGCAGGGTAGCGTCCTACGAGCAGTACTTC.

This clonotype was detected only once. The chain carries TRBV4-1 and TRBJ2-3; a possible D gene is TRBD2 (5 bases). Trimming cost V 2 bases and J 4 bases, with 13 bases left between them. Germline V lookup: CDR1 MGHRA, CDR2 YSYEKL. The CDR3 has 15 amino acids. The CDR3 coding sequence is TGCGCCAGCAGCCAAACACTAGGAGTCGCAGATACGCAGTATTTT. Its protein is CASSQTLGVADTQYF.

The chain employs TRBV20-1 and TRBJ1-2; D not resolved. The CDR3 is made up of 12 amino acids. V lost 0 bases and J lost 7, with 9 bases in between. Germline V gene lookup returns CDR1 DFQATT and CDR2 SNEGSKA (reference sequence). Written as DNA, the CDR3 is TGCAGTGCTAGAGATACGGGCGGTGGCTACACCTTC. Translation gives CSARDTGGGYTF.

This clonotype appeared a few times. This rearrangement joins TRBV29-1 to TRBJ2-1; unclear D gene. Germline CDR1 reads SQVTM; CDR2 reads ANQGSEA. This CDR3 is 15 amino acids long. The germline V and J ends were trimmed by 4 bases and 0 bases, with 13 bases remaining between them. Written as DNA, the CDR3 is TGCAGCGTTGCCCCCACCACGAGCTCCTACAATGAGCAGTTCTTC. Its protein is CSVAPTTSSYNEQFF.

The chain links TRBV12-3 or TRBV12-4 to TRBJ1-1; possibly TRBD1 for D (6 bases). The length of the CDR3 is 14 residues. V was trimmed by 5 bases and J by 6 bases, leaving 16 bases between them. The CDR3 region is CASSDSRGSSEAFF. CDR3 coding DNA: TGTGCCAGCAGTGACTCCAGGGGATCCTCTGAAGCTTTCTTT.